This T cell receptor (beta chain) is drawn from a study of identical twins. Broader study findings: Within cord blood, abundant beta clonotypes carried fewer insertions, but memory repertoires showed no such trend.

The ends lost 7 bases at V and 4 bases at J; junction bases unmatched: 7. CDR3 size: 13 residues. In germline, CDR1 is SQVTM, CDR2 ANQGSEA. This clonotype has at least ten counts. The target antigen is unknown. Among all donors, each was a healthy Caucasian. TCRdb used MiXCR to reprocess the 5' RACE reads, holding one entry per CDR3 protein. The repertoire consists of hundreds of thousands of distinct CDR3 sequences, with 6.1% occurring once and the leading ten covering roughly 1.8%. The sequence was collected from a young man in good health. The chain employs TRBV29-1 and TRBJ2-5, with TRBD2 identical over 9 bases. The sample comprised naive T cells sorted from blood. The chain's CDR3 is CSAQTSGRETQYF. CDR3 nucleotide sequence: TGCAGCGCACAGACTAGCGGACGAGAGACCCAGTACTTC.